This entry concerns a single T cell receptor beta chain. Its antigen remains undetermined. Base qualities were left out, and no much larger clone turns up one base away. From the cysteine through the phenylalanine, the CDR3 covers 15 amino acids. Only the CDR3 region is kept as DNA, spanning 45 bases read in frame from base 1. After removal of 6 bases from V and 6 bases from J, the junction retains 14 bases not matched to a gene. Based on the germline V gene, the CDR1 and CDR2 sequences are MNHEY and SVGEGT. This record comes from a study of blood T cell repertoires in COVID-19 (dated by TCRdb to 2018 to 2020). Study-wide context: Samples from collaborators originated in the United States, Italy and Spain and spanned both the acute and convalescent phases of COVID-19. The repertoires were released in a freely available public database intended as a resource for research on the immune response to SARS-CoV-2. Sample metadata almost always included a de-identified subject ID, COVID-19 status, age in years and sex. Samples came from the ongoing ImmuneRACE study (first 160 participants) plus 1,254 subjects from 6 global collaborators. The prospective study material was composed of cDNA or gDNA derived from T cells, B-cell-depleted T cells, or PBMCs. Deeply sampled blood TCRbeta repertoires from subjects exposed to, actively infected with, or recovered from COVID-19 were included in the dataset. Where available, HLA class I and class II types were obtained from metadata supplied by the sample provider rather than from assay-based typing.

The collaborating institutions used their own protocols to collect whole blood in K2EDTA tubes. For TCRbeta analysis, collaborators shipped samples as frozen whole blood, isolated PBMCs, or DNA extracted from either of those sample types. Study-level results and caveats: Clinical and demographic metadata were provided uncurated, with the amount varying by source and participant.

TCRbeta CDR3 regions were amplified from genomic DNA using the immunoSEQ Assay, a bias-controlled multiplex PCR. The authors' analysis ran thus. Within the assay, amplification of reference gene primers was used to estimate how many nucleated cells each sample contained. Sequence reads were collapsed and filtered to measure the absolute abundance of every unique TCRbeta CDR3 rearrangement. For each sample, productive Simpson clonality was calculated as the square root of Simpson's diversity index over productive rearrangements. In TCRdb, the immuneACCESS table is reduced to in-frame sequences with V and J assigned. These tables do not hold every clone; where another copy was compared, an unresolved V gene accounts for under half, and the others remain unexplained. Clone size and the V and J calls come from that table; the DNA yielded D and trimming. This sample has 390,000 or so clones in its table, and 90% of those were observed once. The ten biggest clones cover 6.5% of the sample.

Specimen: peripheral blood. This receptor was taken from a man aged 18 to 30 with active or convalescent COVID-19. This chain joins TRBV6-2 or TRBV6-3 to TRBJ2-7; 7 central nucleotides agree with TRBD2. CDR3 loop: CASSRRGEGHFEQYF. The DNA is as follows: TGTGCCAGCAGCCGACGGGGGGAGGGCCACTTCGAGCAGTACTTC.